What follows are 30 T cell receptor beta chains derived from one specimen sequenced in a study of blood T cell repertoires in COVID-19. The data were produced by immunoSEQ multiplex PCR, yet TCRdb's version contains in-frame clones alone and is incomplete. The repertoire consists of a few hundred thousand clones, with about 80% occurring once and the leading ten covering roughly 2.3%. Sequenced input: peripheral blood. These receptors originate from a woman aged 55-69 years with acute or convalescent COVID-19.

The chain combines TRBV9 with TRBJ2-3, with D perhaps TRBD2 (6 bases). V was shortened by 4 bases and J by 2 bases, with 14 bases between the two germline ends. The CDR3 contains 15 residues. Germline loops: CDR1 SGDLS, CDR2 YYNGEE. CDR3 coding DNA: TGTGCCAGCAGCATAAGCGGGTTTTACACAGATACGCAGTATTTT. This translates into CASSISGFYTDTQYF.

The J gene is TRBJ2-1, the V gene TRBV7-3; 8 nucleotides align to TRBD1. Trimming took 6 bases from V and 1 from J; bases not matched to a gene: 8. The CDR3 length is 16 residues. Germline CDR1 SGHTA, CDR2 FQGTGA. CDR3: CASSRTTGGSYNEQFF. The CDR3, as DNA: TGTGCCAGCAGTCGTACTACAGGGGGGTCCTACAATGAGCAGTTCTTC. Combining the CDR3 with reference TRBV7-3 and TRBJ2-1 gives the whole variable domain GAGVSQTPSNKVTEKGKYVELRCDPISGHTALYWYRQSLGQGPEFLIYFQGTGAADDSGLPNDRFFAVRPEGSVSTLKIQRTERGDSAVYLCASSRTTGGSYNEQFFGPGTRLTVL.

This clone was counted a few times. The chain joins TRBV7-6 to TRBJ2-5; possible D gene TRBD1, 6 bases. Germline loops: CDR1 SGHVS, CDR2 FNYEAQ. Trimming took 1 base from V and 5 from J, leaving 8 bases between them. This CDR3 spans 13 amino acids. DNA for the CDR3: TGTGCCAGCAGCTTAGACAGGGTTGAGACCCAGTACTTC. Protein product: CASSLDRVETQYF. Based on the CDR3 plus reference TRBV7-6 and TRBJ2-5, the full variable domain is GAGVSQSPRYKVTKRGQDVALRCDPISGHVSLYWYRQALGQGPEFLTYFNYEAQQDKSGLPNDRFSAERPEGSISTLTIQRTEQRDSAMYRCASSLDRVETQYFGPGTRLLVL.

V gene TRBV4-1 combines with J gene TRBJ1-2, with 8 bases aligning to TRBD1. The CDR3 totals 15 residues. V lost 1 base, J lost 4 bases, and 5 bases stayed unmatched. Germline loops: CDR1 MGHRA, CDR2 YSYEKL. This CDR3 is CASSQAGTGGYGYTF. The CDR3 DNA sequence: TGCGCCAGCAGCCAAGCTGGGACAGGCGGCTATGGCTACACCTTC.

The count of this clone is one. This chain connects TRBV18 to TRBJ1-1, with D maybe TRBD1 (6 bases). Trimming removed 4 bases from V and 11 bases from J, with 14 bases in between. CDR1 is KGHSH, CDR2 LQKENI, per germline. The CDR3 extends over 12 amino acids. The CDR3, as DNA: TGTGCCAGCTCACACAGGGAGGGTTCGGCTTTCTTT. Translated, it gives CASSHREGSAFF.

J is TRBJ2-7 and V is TRBV11-2, with 11 bases that match TRBD1. Germline CDR1 and CDR2: SGHAT and FQNNGV. The CDR3 loop spans 18 amino acids. Losses at the gene ends were 6 bases for V and 1 base for J; bases not matched to a gene: 14. CDR3 DNA sequence: TGTGCCAGCAGGGGAATACTCGGGGGACAGGGGGTTTCCTACGAGCAGTACTTC. As protein: CASRGILGGQGVSYEQYF.

The J gene is TRBJ1-1, the V gene TRBV7-2, with no clear D. The germline V and J ends were trimmed by 5 bases and 1 base, with 8 bases remaining between them. The germline V gene encodes CDR1 SGHTA and CDR2 FQGNSA. CDR3 length: 13 residues. The CDR3 protein is CASSIVRNTEAFF. The CDR3, as DNA: TGTGCCAGCAGCATAGTGAGGAACACTGAAGCTTTCTTT.

V is TRBV27 and J is TRBJ2-7, with TRBD1 matching over 7 bases. The CDR3 length is 15 residues. The V gene end was trimmed by 5 bases and the J gene end by 0 bases; junction bases not matched to a gene: 7. Germline lookup yields CDR1 MNHEY and CDR2 SMNVEV (reference sequence). The CDR3: CASSPGQPNSYEQYF. In DNA form, the CDR3 reads TGTGCCAGCAGTCCGGGACAGCCAAACTCCTACGAGCAGTACTTC.

The CDR3 loop is CASSRGNTIYF. CDR3 nucleotides: TGTGCCAGCAGTCGGGGGAACACCATATATTTT. The chain has TRBV2 and TRBJ1-3, with TRBD1 as a possible D gene (5 bases). This CDR3 is built from 11 residues. V gave up 5 bases and J gave up 7 bases, with 6 bases separating them. The V gene's germline CDR1 is SNHLY and CDR2 FYNNEI.

This clone has just a few counts. This sequence joins TRBV2 and TRBJ1-6, with TRBD1 as a possible D gene (6 bases). Per the germline V gene, CDR1 is SNHLY and CDR2 is FYNNEI. This CDR3 comprises 13 residues. The V and J ends lost 5 bases and 6 bases respectively, with 8 bases between them. The chain's CDR3 is CASSSGVNSPLHF. DNA for the CDR3: TGTGCCAGCAGTTCAGGGGTTAATTCACCCCTCCACTTT. The variable domain in full, with the rest retrieved from reference TRBV2 and TRBJ1-6, is EPEVTQTPSHQVTQMGQEVILRCVPISNHLYFYWYRQILGQKVEFLVSFYNNEISEKSEIFDDQFSVERPDGSNFTLKIRSTKLEDSAMYFCASSSGVNSPLHFGNGTRLTVT.

The V and J genes are TRBV7-9 and TRBJ2-7; D not resolved. The CDR3 covers 14 residues. V lost 4 bases and J lost 0, with 10 bases in between. Germline assignment: CDR1 SEHNR and CDR2 FQNEAQ (reference sequence). DNA for the CDR3: TGTGCCAGCAGCTCAGAATTAAGCTCCTACGAGCAGTACTTC. Translating gives CASSSELSSYEQYF.

This clone was seen just once. DNA for the CDR3: TGCGCCAGCAGCGAACCGGGAGCAGGGTGGAGGAACACTGAAGCTTTCTTT. Its protein product is CASSEPGAGWRNTEAFF. V is TRBV5-1 and J is TRBJ1-1, with a tentative D call TRBD1 (5 bases). Trimming took off 4 bases at V and 1 base at J, with 20 bases between the two ends. Germline CDR1 is SGHRS and CDR2 is YFSETQ. CDR3 length: 17 residues.

The rearrangement links TRBV19 to TRBJ1-2; possible D gene TRBD1, 5 bases. CDR1 LNHDA and CDR2 SQIVND come from the germline V gene (reference sequence). CDR3 length: 14 amino acids. Trimming removed 7 bases at V and 8 bases at J, with 20 bases between. The chain's CDR3 is CASTPGRERGGYTF. DNA for the CDR3: TGTGCCAGTACCCCGGGCAGGGAAAGAGGAGGCTACACCTTC.

J is TRBJ1-3 and V is TRBV7-9; D is ambiguous. Trimming cost V 3 bases and J 0 bases, with 15 bases left between them. CDR1 SEHNR and CDR2 FQNEAQ come from the germline V gene (reference sequence). The CDR3 sequence is 17 residues long. The CDR3 sequence: CASSLTRGPRSGNTIYF. The CDR3 nucleotides read TGTGCCAGCAGCTTGACGCGAGGTCCCCGCTCTGGAAACACCATATATTTT.

The chain is built from TRBV29-1 and TRBJ2-1; TRBD2 agrees at 9 bases. Germline V gene lookup returns CDR1 SQVTM and CDR2 ANQGSEA. V was clipped by 3 bases and J by 9 bases; unmatched bases: 9. CDR3 length equals 14 residues. Here the CDR3 reads CSVERGGLSGEQFF. CDR3 DNA sequence: TGCAGCGTTGAGCGGGGGGGCCTTTCCGGTGAGCAGTTCTTC.

This clone was counted only a few times. J is TRBJ1-5 and V is TRBV10-3, with D possibly being TRBD1 (5 bases). Deletions cut 3 bases from V and 6 bases from J, with 6 bases between. Germline V gene lookup returns CDR1 ENHRY and CDR2 SYGVKD. The CDR3 spans 12 residues. DNA for the CDR3: TGTGCCATCAGTGATAGGGGTCAGCCCCAGCATTTT. Its protein is CAISDRGQPQHF.

This clone came up a few times. This chain joins TRBV12-3 or TRBV12-4 and TRBJ1-1; the D is unclear. This CDR3 has 13 residues. V dropped 7 bases and J dropped 4 bases, with 13 bases sitting between them. The CDR3 loop reads CASNGLHGTEAFF. The CDR3, as DNA: TGTGCCAGCAATGGCCTTCATGGCACTGAAGCTTTCTTT.

The chain links TRBV5-1 to TRBJ1-1; D possibly corresponds to TRBD1 (5 bases). V lost 5 bases, J lost 4 bases, and 9 bases lay in between. CDR1 is SGHRS, CDR2 YFSETQ, per germline. CDR3 length: 12 amino acids. The CDR3 is CASRGVSTEAFF. DNA for the CDR3: TGCGCCAGCAGAGGGGTGAGCACTGAAGCTTTCTTT.

This clone was observed a single time. The rearrangement uses TRBV5-4 and TRBJ1-2; 9 nucleotides line up with TRBD1. The V and J ends lost 0 bases and 7 bases, in that order; junction bases with no gene match: 7. This CDR3 region has 15 residues. Germline V gene sequence: CDR1 SGHNT, CDR2 YYREEE (reference sequence). Written as DNA, the CDR3 is TGTGCCAGCAGCTTGGAGGTACAGGGGGCTGGTGGCTACACCTTC. Translated, it gives CASSLEVQGAGGYTF.

This clone was seen once. The rearrangement joins TRBV19 to TRBJ2-3, with D possibly matching TRBD2 (6 bases). V was clipped by 5 bases and J by 5 bases, with 8 bases between them. The germline CDR1 and CDR2 sequences are LNHDA and SQIVND (reference sequence). The CDR3 runs 12 residues. The CDR3 coding sequence is TGTGCCAGTAGTGGGGGGAAAGATACGCAGTATTTT. Protein product: CASSGGKDTQYF.

The chain uses TRBV30 and TRBJ1-5, with D possibly being TRBD1 (5 bases). This CDR3 region has 13 residues. Trimming pared 3 bases from V and 4 bases from J, leaving 10 bases between. In germline, CDR1 is GTSNPN, CDR2 SVGIG (reference sequence). The CDR3 is CAWSFQGNQPQHF. CDR3 sequence (DNA): TGTGCCTGGAGCTTCCAGGGAAATCAGCCCCAGCATTTT.

This chain connects TRBV11-1 to TRBJ1-6, with 7 bases that match TRBD1. Unmatched junction bases numbered 12, after V lost 5 bases and J lost 11 bases. This CDR3 has 15 amino acids. Germline CDR1 reads SGHAT; CDR2 reads FQDESV (reference sequence). The CDR3: CASSPDRDDRTPLHF. CDR3 in DNA: TGTGCCAGCAGCCCCGACAGGGATGATAGGACACCCCTCCACTTT.

This clone was counted a single time. The V and J genes are TRBV3-1 (or the pseudogene TRBV3-2) and TRBJ1-1; possibly TRBD1 for D (5 bases). Per the germline V gene, CDR1 is LGHDT and CDR2 is YNNKEL (reference sequence). CDR3 size: 11 residues. The V gene lost 7 bases and the J gene lost 14 bases, with 17 bases spanning the gap. The CDR3 spells CASTQGGRAFF. CDR3 nucleotide sequence: TGTGCCAGCACCCAGGGAGGACGAGCGTTCTTT.

The V call is TRBV6-2 or TRBV6-3, the J call TRBJ2-1; 10 nucleotides match TRBD2. The trim removed 6 bases at V and 8 bases at J, leaving 7 bases unmatched. Germline lookup yields CDR1 MNHEY and CDR2 SVGEGT. The CDR3 covers 14 residues. The CDR3 DNA sequence: TGTGCCAGCAGCCCGGGACTAGCGATCGATGAGCAGTTCTTC. Amino acid sequence: CASSPGLAIDEQFF.

The gene calls are TRBV11-1 and TRBJ2-1; D may be TRBD1 (6 bases). Trimming took off 5 bases at V and 2 bases at J, with 10 bases between the two ends. CDR3 size: 14 residues. The germline V gene encodes CDR1 SGHAT and CDR2 FQDESV (reference sequence). The CDR3 coding sequence is TGTGCCAGCAGCCCGGACAGTCCCTACAATGAGCAGTTCTTC. This encodes CASSPDSPYNEQFF.

This clone was recorded only once. This chain connects TRBV10-3 to TRBJ2-1; D possibly corresponds to TRBD1 (6 bases). This CDR3 has 15 residues. Deletions cut 4 bases from V and 1 base from J, with 11 bases between. The V gene's germline CDR1 is ENHRY and CDR2 SYGVKD. CDR3 in DNA: TGTGCCATCAGTGTGGGGGCTCTGTCCTACAATGAGCAGTTCTTC. Translated: CAISVGALSYNEQFF.

This chain uses TRBV25-1 with TRBJ2-3; 11 bases are shared with TRBD2. J gave up 7 bases and V 3 bases, and 9 bases lay outside the gene matches. The CDR3 sequence is 16 residues long. Germline loops: CDR1 MGHDK, CDR2 SYGVNS. CDR3 sequence (DNA): TGTGCCAGCAGTGATCAAGGACTAGCGGGTGAAAATACGCAGTATTTT. Translated, it gives CASSDQGLAGENTQYF.

The chain recombines TRBV11-2 with TRBJ2-7; 9 bases agree with TRBD2. The V gene end was trimmed by 1 base and the J gene end by 2 bases; junction bases not matched to a gene: 6. This CDR3 is built from 16 residues. Per germline, CDR1 SGHAT and CDR2 FQNNGV. CDR3 sequence reads: CASSLGSSGEPYEQYF. CDR3 bases: TGTGCCAGCAGCTTAGGTTCTAGCGGGGAACCCTACGAGCAGTACTTC.

V and J are TRBV29-1 and TRBJ2-2; TRBD2 is a possible D gene (6 bases). With 6 bases removed from V and 1 base from J, the gap between germline ends came to 9 bases. The CDR3 extends over 13 amino acids. The germline gives CDR1 SQVTM, CDR2 ANQGSEA. The DNA for the CDR3 is TGCAGCGTATTAGCGGTGAACACCGGGGAGCTGTTTTTT. As protein: CSVLAVNTGELFF.

V is TRBV19 and J is TRBJ2-7, with TRBD1 as a possible D gene (5 bases). There are 15 residues in the CDR3. V shed 4 bases and J shed 0 bases, with 13 bases lying between them. CDR1 and CDR2 from the germline V gene are LNHDA and SQIVND (reference sequence). CDR3 loop: CASSNNQGHSYEQYF. The CDR3 DNA reads as TGTGCCAGTAGTAATAATCAGGGCCACTCCTACGAGCAGTACTTC.